The rows below give T cell receptor beta chains drawn from one sample of a study of blood T cell repertoires in COVID-19. Profiling relied on immunoSEQ multiplex PCR, and the TCRdb table lists in-frame clones only, not all of them. The sample consists of about 230,000 clones, 85% to 90% of them appearing once. Sequences were obtained from peripheral blood. The receptors were gathered from a young man with COVID-19, enrolled during active disease. Both conserved end residues are part of each CDR3. The order of the fields is J gene, D gene, clone size, V gene, CDR3 DNA, CDR3 protein. The D gene is left open where the match is weak. Size values are once, few and many counts, or a class for expanded clones, and some rows have none.

J: TRBJ1-5; D: TRBD1; size: .; V: TRBV28; DNA: TGTGCCAGCAGGACAGGGGGGTATCAGCCCCAGCATTTT; CDR3: CASRTGGYQPQHF
J: TRBJ1-6; D: .; size: .; V: TRBV7-2; DNA: TGTGCCAGCAGCCCGCAGGCGGGTACCACCTATAATTCACCCCTCCACTTT; CDR3: CASSPQAGTTYNSPLHF
J: TRBJ2-1; D: TRBD2; size: .; V: TRBV5-4; DNA: TGTGCCAGCAGCTCCGACGGGGGGGCGACCTACAATGAGCAGTTCTTC; CDR3: CASSSDGGATYNEQFF
J: TRBJ1-5; D: .; size: .; V: TRBV4-1; DNA: TGCGCCAGCAGCCCCCATACAGGTGGGCGGGGGTATCAGCCCCAGCATTTT; CDR3: CASSPHTGGRGYQPQHF
J: TRBJ2-7; D: TRBD2; size: once; V: TRBV28; DNA: TGTGCCAGCAGTTGGAACGCCCAGCGGGGGGACGGCTACGAGCAGTACTTC; CDR3: CASSWNAQRGDGYEQYF
J: TRBJ2-4; D: TRBD2; size: .; V: TRBV3-1/TRBV3-2; DNA: TGTGCCAGCAGCCCGCCCGGGGGGGCCAAAAACATTCAGTACTTC; CDR3: CASSPPGGAKNIQYF
J: TRBJ1-1; D: TRBD1; size: .; V: TRBV19; DNA: TGTGCCAGTAGTCCCCGGACAGGGGCGAACACTGAAGCTTTCTTT; CDR3: CASSPRTGANTEAFF
J: TRBJ2-1; D: .; size: .; V: TRBV4-2; DNA: TGTGCCAGCAGCCAAGGTGTTCTTCCCCCCTACAATGAGCAGTTCTTC; CDR3: CASSQGVLPPYNEQFF
J: TRBJ1-4; D: TRBD1; size: .; V: TRBV2; DNA: TGTGCCAGCAGCGCCGGGACAGGGGAAGAAAAACTGTTTTTT; CDR3: CASSAGTGEEKLFF
J: TRBJ1-1; D: TRBD1; size: .; V: TRBV29-1; DNA: TGCAGCGACGGTGGACAGGGGAACACTGAAGCTTTCTTT; CDR3: CSDGGQGNTEAFF
J: TRBJ2-7; D: .; size: .; V: TRBV11-2; DNA: TGTGCCAGCAGCCCCCTGGGCCCGAACTCCTACGAGCAGTACTTC; CDR3: CASSPLGPNSYEQYF
J: TRBJ2-7; D: .; size: .; V: TRBV5-6; DNA: TGTGCCAGCAGCTTGTCGGGCAGGGCAAGCGAGCAGTACTTC; CDR3: CASSLSGRASEQYF
J: TRBJ2-7; D: TRBD2; size: once; V: TRBV7-9; DNA: TGTGCCAGCAGCTTAGGAGGACTAGCGGGATCAATCGAGCAGTACTTC; CDR3: CASSLGGLAGSIEQYF
J: TRBJ1-3; D: TRBD1; size: .; V: TRBV6-5; DNA: TGTGCCAGCAAGGACTCCGGACAGGGACGAAACACCATATATTTT; CDR3: CASKDSGQGRNTIYF
J: TRBJ1-1; D: TRBD1; size: once; V: TRBV5-1; DNA: TGCGCCAGCAGCCCCGTACAGGGGGCGAACACTGAAGCTTTCTTT; CDR3: CASSPVQGANTEAFF
J: TRBJ1-4; D: .; size: .; V: TRBV5-1; DNA: TGCGCCAGCAGCTGGGATCCCGAGGGTGAAAAACTGTTTTTT; CDR3: CASSWDPEGEKLFF
J: TRBJ1-1; D: .; size: .; V: TRBV5-1; DNA: TGCGCCAGCAGCCGGTGGGGGGTGAACACTGAAGCTTTCTTT; CDR3: CASSRWGVNTEAFF
J: TRBJ1-4; D: .; size: .; V: TRBV7-2; DNA: TGTGCCAGCAGCTTAATACGGTTGGTTACGGATGAAAAACTGTTTTTT; CDR3: CASSLIRLVTDEKLFF
J: TRBJ1-2; D: TRBD1; size: .; V: TRBV12-3/TRBV12-4; DNA: TGTGCCAGCAGTTCAAGGACAGGGGGTGGCTACACCTTC; CDR3: CASSSRTGGGYTF
J: TRBJ1-4; D: .; size: .; V: TRBV10-3; DNA: TGTGCCATCAGTGAGAACCAGGGCCGGGAAAAACTGTTTTTT; CDR3: CAISENQGREKLFF
J: TRBJ1-5; D: .; size: .; V: TRBV6-6; DNA: TGTGCCAGCAGTACCGGACACATTAATAGCAATCAGCCCCAGCATTTT; CDR3: CASSTGHINSNQPQHF
J: TRBJ1-3; D: TRBD1; size: .; V: TRBV6-5; DNA: TGTGCCAGCAGTTACGACAGGGCCGAGGGAAACACCATATATTTT; CDR3: CASSYDRAEGNTIYF
J: TRBJ1-1; D: .; size: .; V: TRBV7-2; DNA: TGTGCCAGCAGCTTAGTCTGGGCCCAGAACACTGAAGCTTTCTTT; CDR3: CASSLVWAQNTEAFF
J: TRBJ2-1; D: TRBD1; size: .; V: TRBV7-9; DNA: TGTGCCAGCAGCCAAGGGACAGTGCTTCGGGAGCAGTTCTTC; CDR3: CASSQGTVLREQFF